The present entry profiles one T cell receptor beta chain with its context. Its antigen is unknown. This specimen belongs to a study of T-cell reconstitution after alpha-beta-depleted transplantation in children. Whole-study findings and limits: T-cell numbers and diversity, one year after transplant, stemmed largely from T cells that were newly produced.

Using unique molecular identifiers, the investigators prepared the TCRbeta library. A single record per CDR3 protein comes from TCRdb applying MiXCR to the PCR reads. This table has hundreds of thousands of distinct CDR3 sequences, 13% appearing once. Germline assignment: CDR1 MNHEY and CDR2 SVGAGI. This CDR3 contains 15 residues. Trimming left V 4 bases short and J 3 bases short, with 13 bases between. The chain couples TRBV6-5 to TRBJ1-5; the D gene is possibly TRBD1 (5 bases). Sequencing was performed on PBMCs, mostly from graft donor cells, taken 360 days after TCRalphabeta/CD19-depleted stem cell transplant. The TCR was taken from a male patient between 5 and 17 years old who had a stem cell transplant for acute myeloid leukemia, so the T cells may come from the graft donor. CDR3 loop: CASSSVSGLNQPQHF. Here the CDR3 DNA reads TGTGCCAGCAGTTCGGTCTCGGGACTCAATCAGCCCCAGCATTTT.